Listed below are T cell receptor beta chains from one sample, sequenced in a study of control samples from healthy donors and cancer patients. Using immunoSEQ multiplex PCR, the repertoire was profiled, and TCRdb retains in-frame clones only, with some absent. This table has around 100,000 clones, about nine tenths appearing once. Material: blood. These receptors all stem from a woman in her late teens or twenties in good health. Both conserved end residues are part of each CDR3. D genes are given only for firm matches. Size is stated for part of the rows, as once, few or many counts, or as a class when the clone is expanded.

j_call,v_call,d_call,clone_size,cdr3_aa,cdr3_nt
TRBJ2-5,TRBV24-1,TRBD2,few,CATSDGASGFRGTQYF,TGTGCCACCAGTGATGGAGCTAGCGGCTTTCGAGGGACCCAGTACTTC
TRBJ2-7,TRBV3-1/TRBV3-2,TRBD2,.,CASSAGTSGYEQYF,TGTGCCAGCAGCGCCGGGACTAGCGGTTACGAGCAGTACTTC
TRBJ2-1,TRBV9,.,.,CASSAVGDLYYNEQFF,TGTGCCAGCAGCGCCGTTGGGGACTTGTACTACAATGAGCAGTTCTTC
TRBJ1-2,TRBV5-1,.,once,CASSLGQGSANYGYTF,TGCGCCAGCAGCTTGGGGCAGGGGTCGGCTAACTATGGCTACACCTTC
TRBJ1-1,TRBV29-1,TRBD1,.,CSVHRGALDAFF,TGCAGCGTTCACAGGGGGGCGCTTGATGCTTTCTTT
TRBJ2-5,TRBV5-1,.,once,CASSLASQETQYF,TGCGCCAGCAGCTTGGCCTCCCAAGAGACCCAGTACTTC
TRBJ2-7,TRBV27,.,.,CASANCEQYF,TGTGCCAGCGCCAACTGCGAGCAGTACTTC
TRBJ1-1,TRBV9,.,.,CASSVGPETEAFF,TGTGCCAGCAGCGTAGGCCCGGAAACTGAAGCTTTCTTT
TRBJ1-3,TRBV7-6,.,.,CASSPKTTSSSGNTIYF,TGTGCCAGCAGCCCTAAGACGACATCTTCCTCTGGAAACACCATATATTTT
TRBJ1-1,TRBV5-1,.,once,CASSLGQVMNTEAFF,TGCGCCAGCAGCTTAGGGCAAGTGATGAACACTGAAGCTTTCTTT
TRBJ2-1,TRBV3-1/TRBV3-2,.,.,CASSQDFGGRYNEQFF,TGTGCCAGCAGCCAAGATTTTGGGGGCCGGTACAATGAGCAGTTCTTC
TRBJ1-2,TRBV2,.,.,CASSAFFGPQTPGYTF,TGTGCCAGCAGTGCCTTTTTCGGGCCTCAAACTCCTGGCTACACCTTC
TRBJ2-3,TRBV18,TRBD2,.,CASSPWTSGGGTDTQYF,TGTGCCAGCTCACCCTGGACCAGCGGGGGGGGCACAGATACGCAGTATTTT
TRBJ2-5,TRBV29-1,TRBD2,.,CSPPGRGIQETQYF,TGCAGCCCTCCGGGGCGGGGGATCCAAGAGACCCAGTACTTC
TRBJ2-4,TRBV18,.,.,CASSSDTDIQYF,TGTGCCAGCTCGTCCGACACGGACATTCAGTACTTC
TRBJ1-6,TRBV5-6,TRBD1,.,CASSAPGQDNSPLHF,TGTGCCAGCAGCGCTCCGGGACAGGATAATTCACCCCTCCACTTT
TRBJ2-5,TRBV20-1,.,.,CSASPITASQETQYF,TGCAGTGCTAGTCCTATAACAGCCAGTCAAGAGACCCAGTACTTC
TRBJ1-5,TRBV5-6,.,.,CASSILGVATQHF,TGTGCCAGCAGCATTCTGGGGGTAGCGACCCAGCATTTT
TRBJ1-2,TRBV7-9,.,.,CASSPTASNYGYTF,TGTGCCAGCAGCCCGACAGCCTCTAACTATGGCTACACCTTC
TRBJ1-4,TRBV6-1,TRBD1,.,CASSEGTGGSEKLFF,TGTGCCAGCAGTGAGGGGACAGGGGGTAGTGAAAAACTGTTTTTT
TRBJ1-2,TRBV10-1,.,.,CASNLGEWGRRAIYGYTF,TGCGCCAGCAACCTTGGAGAGTGGGGACGGAGAGCCATCTATGGCTACACCTTC
TRBJ2-7,TRBV2,.,.,CASTSDTGWEQYF,TGTGCCAGCACATCGGACACGGGCTGGGAGCAGTACTTC
TRBJ1-6,TRBV4-1,.,.,CASSQNSRKNSPLHF,TGCGCCAGCAGCCAGAATTCAAGAAAAAATTCACCCCTCCACTTT
TRBJ2-2,TRBV9,.,.,CASSPGVGAAVGELFF,TGTGCCAGCAGCCCCGGGGTAGGGGCCGCGGTCGGGGAGCTGTTTTTT
TRBJ2-5,TRBV27,TRBD1,.,CASSLGQGAETQYF,TGTGCCAGCAGTCTGGGACAGGGGGCTGAGACCCAGTACTTC
TRBJ1-2,TRBV9,TRBD1,.,CASSATNKGTGYGYTF,TGTGCCAGCAGCGCAACTAATAAAGGGACAGGCTATGGCTACACCTTC
TRBJ2-1,TRBV28,TRBD1,.,CASSTRTGSNEQFF,TGTGCCAGCAGTACCCGGACAGGGTCTAATGAGCAGTTCTTC
TRBJ2-5,TRBV28,.,.,CASSLVLGTEGEETQYF,TGTGCCAGCAGTTTAGTCCTCGGGACGGAAGGAGAAGAGACCCAGTACTTC